The present T cell receptor beta chain was sequenced within a study of cytomegalovirus exposure and HLA in healthy donors. Germline CDR1 reads SGHNT; CDR2 reads YYREEE (reference sequence). Trimming cost V 3 bases and J 4 bases; bases outside gene matches: 6. The CDR3 runs 15 residues. Vbeta (60) and Jbeta (13) primers were used in the PCR. Data came from immunoSEQ multiplex PCR; TCRdb stores just in-frame clones and leaves some out. The repertoire holds 100,000 to 150,000 clones, with roughly 88% as singletons. The specimen sequenced was PBMCs. This clonotype was sampled from a woman between 18 and 30 years old in good health and CMV-seropositive. This sequence joins TRBV5-4 and TRBJ2-1, with 8 bases identical to TRBD2. CDR3 nucleotide sequence: TGTGCCAGCAGCTCAAGCGGGGGAGGTTACAATGAGCAGTTCTTC. Its protein product is CASSSSGGGYNEQFF.